The present TCR beta chain was sequenced within a study of cytomegalovirus exposure and HLA in healthy donors (dated by TCRdb to 2016 to 2017). In terms of the full investigation: According to an earlier analysis of around 600 of the donors, 200 million or so T cells yielded some 110 million unique TCR beta sequences and around 280 Gb of sequence data. An early release covering some 640 HLA-typed donors comprised roughly 300 gigabases of sequencing data and some 79 million unique TCR sequences. Of the roughly 390 genotyped donors, approximately 83% fell in the genetic ancestry cluster associated with self-reported Caucasian donors. The study aimed to test whether cataloging public T cell receptors could reveal signatures of past pathogen exposure. The T cell repertoires of under 700 subjects were profiled by immunosequencing and related to cytomegalovirus serostatus. In addition to the first cohort of around 670 subjects, a separate validation cohort of approximately 130 different subjects was used. To predict cytomegalovirus infection status, the study combined high-throughput TCR immunosequencing, statistical association of individual TCRs with disease status, and machine learning. In a later analysis, previously published TCR beta repertoires from 600 to 850 donors were re-analyzed and high-resolution HLA genotyping was added so that TCR occurrence patterns could be studied. Rather than using new phenotypic data, the later analysis identified candidate immune exposures from TCR beta sequences and from how often those sequences occurred across donors. An earlier analysis of around 580 of the donors used high-throughput TCR beta sequencing to judge whether each TCR beta V gene segment behaved as functional or pseudogenic. Donor age, sex, ethnicity and CMV serostatus were collected together with the repertoire data. Genome-wide SNP genotypes for about 65% of the roughly 670 donors were used in a later genetic analysis, which treated that subset as a discovery cohort. Every discovery cohort repertoire had been produced on one sequencing platform. Class I and class II HLA loci were covered by the typing at four-digit resolution. Typing coverage varied by locus: roughly 620-640 donors for A, B, C, DRB1 and DQB1; under 550 for DQA1; over 600 for DPA1; roughly 450 for DPB1. Because of strong linkage in the cohort, roughly five DR-DQ haplotypes were treated as single units for association and clustering. Across 300 to 500 genotyped donors of the cohort, an average of about 220,000 unique TCR beta nucleotide sequences per donor were sequenced, and 15% to 20% of those sequences were non-productive. Study-wide conclusions, independent of this receptor: An earlier analysis of around 600 of the donors showed that most TCR beta V segments appeared in productive rearrangements either about 87% or about 30% of the time, which broadly matched IMGT annotations. Several of the top co-occurrence clusters appeared to be linked to parvovirus B19, influenza, CMV and Epstein-Barr virus, according to a later analysis. Roughly uniform sequencing depth across donors was assumed in presence/absence analyses, although this assumption may not hold. A later analysis found that TCR association rates varied across HLA loci, with DRB1 alleles showing the most associated TCRs and HLA-C alleles the fewest. Correlated functional status among segregating V segments might be attributable to linkage disequilibrium, but an unknown experimental factor could not be ruled out. Because counts were too low, roughly 16 rarely observed V segments, including chromosome 9 orphons, were left out of the earlier analysis of 587 of the donors. In a later genetic analysis, a missense DCLRE1C variant was associated with V-gene and J-gene trimming of TCR beta chains, and the association was replicated in an independent cohort. A later analysis found that HLA-associated TCR beta chains were more clonally expanded and had lower generation probabilities than equally common non-associated chains. The classifier was reported to diagnose cytomegalovirus status with high specificity and sensitivity in both the original and validation cohorts. In vitro tests confirmed that a few of the cytomegalovirus-associated TCR beta chains recognize cytomegalovirus antigens. Because HLA typing was missing for some donors at each locus, association tests included only the typed subset. Assigning TCR associations to individual alleles was difficult when HLA alleles, especially DR and DQ, strongly co-occurred. A further reported finding was that TCR beta sequences accurately predicted the HLA-A and HLA-B alleles for most subjects in the first cohort. The cohort was sequenced for TCR beta chains only, and without alpha or paired-chain data the features that could be detected were limited. For the cohort, immune exposure information was limited to CMV serostatus. At a false discovery rate of 0.05, a later analysis linked some 18,000 TCR beta sequences to specific HLA alleles. In a later analysis, most CMV-associated TCR beta chains were found to appear HLA-restricted, with HLA associations seemingly driven largely by CMV exposure. According to a later genetic analysis, donors in an Asian-associated ancestry cluster had fewer N-insertions in productive TCRs than the roughly 670-donor mean. According to the authors, the approach could potentially be generalized to other disease states and immunological phenotypes. A group of highly shared sequence variants was considered likely to be a technical artifact of the sequencing pipeline. While some public TCRs were present in many individuals, most TCR sequences turned up only very rarely across donors. A total of fewer than 200 TCR beta chains were listed by the study as associated with cytomegalovirus.

The library was generated by the immunoSEQ multiplex PCR assay. For the multiplex PCR, a mixture combining 60 forward primers for TCR Vbeta segments and 13 reverse primers for TCR Jbeta segments was used. The CDR3 region of rearranged TCR beta genes was amplified from genomic DNA with a multiplex PCR assay. The amplified TCR beta libraries were sequenced on the Illumina HiSeq System as 87-base-pair reads. On the study's bioinformatics: A later analysis tallied 75 million to 85 million unique TCR beta chains across the 700 or so repertoires, and about 10 million of those chains were shared by two or more donors. A nearest-neighbor algorithm error-corrected the raw reads and collapsed the reads into unique sequences, merging closely related sequences to remove PCR and sequencing errors. Alignment of CDR3 sequences to IMGT reference sequences was used to assign V, D and J gene segments. Each retained sequence needed at least a six-nucleotide match to both a V gene segment and a J gene segment. Rearrangements were classified as productive when the CDR3 lacked stop codons and remained in frame with V and J, and all other rearrangements were classified as non-productive. Following IMGT convention, CDR3 was defined as the stretch from the second conserved V-encoded cysteine up to the conserved J-encoded phenylalanine. The earlier analysis of 587 of the donors excluded any sequence lacking an unambiguous match to a single V gene segment. In an earlier analysis of several hundred of the donors, a V segment was called functional when productive rearrangements were above 56.7%, and segregating when the standard deviation between donors exceeded 5%. A statistical classification framework was built for diagnosing cytomegalovirus status from the catalog of TCR beta chain sequences. A later analysis assigned V and J genes by comparing TCR nucleotide sequences with IMGT/GENE-DB human TR gene sequences. A later analysis assigned CDR3 sequences and most-parsimonious VDJ recombination scenarios with the TCRdist pipeline. In a later analysis, every TCR beta chain was defined by the combination of its CDR3 amino acid sequence and its V-gene family, and reads without a unique V-gene family were dropped. A later analysis removed 550 to 650 highly shared, low-generation-probability nucleotide sequences to deal with suspected cross-contamination and a sequencing artifact. For each public chain, a later analysis derived a clonal expansion index from normalized ranks of inferred template counts within each repertoire. A later analysis computed generation probabilities with a VDJ recombination model fitted to out-of-frame rearrangements, and checked the results against IGoR. In a later analysis, hypergeometric tests were used to score TCR-TCR, TCR-HLA and TCR-CMV co-occurrence, with a repertoire-size bias correction applied to TCR pairs. To estimate false discovery rates, a later analysis permuted the HLA or CMV assignments 20 times. In a later analysis, co-occurring TCRs were grouped using DBSCAN, with TCRdist sequence similarity added in when clustering inside HLA-allele-positive subsets. For co-occurrence clustering, repertoires with fewer than 30,000 or more than 120,000 public chains were excluded, along with roughly 5 repertoires with anomalous nucleotide sharing. Sourced from immuneACCESS, this table was stored by TCRdb with only in-frame sequences that have V and J called. A share of the clones is absent; for the studies checked, an unresolved V gene accounts for under half, and the remainder has no known explanation. Clone size and V and J calls were adopted from that table, with D and trimming inferred from the DNA. Across this sample there are 120,000 to 150,000 clones, with around 80% seen only once. The top ten constitute around 4.5% of the sample.

Comments on this clone: Its cognate antigen has yet to be identified. Base qualities are not provided; no much larger clone lies one nucleotide away.

In total, about 650 healthy bone marrow donors made up the cohort. At the time of sampling, every cohort member was nominally healthy, though immune exposures that went unrecorded were likely present. The donor tested CMV seropositive, placing the donor among the 290 or so seropositive members of the cohort. Every donor gave a peripheral blood sample, and the peripheral blood mononuclear cells from that sample were used for TCR beta sequencing. Genomic DNA was extracted from the blood cell samples with the Qiagen DNeasy Blood Extraction Kit. This clonotype was obtained from a middle-aged woman in good health and CMV-seropositive. Sequencing was carried out using PBMCs.

In nucleotides, the sequence is TGTGCCAGCACCCCCGGGACAGGGGACGGAGAGCAGTACTTC. This encodes CASTPGTGDGEQYF. The V and J segments used are TRBV6-1 and TRBJ2-7, with TRBD1 matching 10 junction bases. Clipping removes 7 bases from V and 7 bases from J, with 10 as the unmatched junction base count. CDR1 MNHNS and CDR2 SASEGT were looked up in the germline V gene. The CDR3 sequence holds 14 residues, the cysteine and phenylalanine included. Of all the DNA, just the CDR3 is kept, 42 bases in frame from base 1.